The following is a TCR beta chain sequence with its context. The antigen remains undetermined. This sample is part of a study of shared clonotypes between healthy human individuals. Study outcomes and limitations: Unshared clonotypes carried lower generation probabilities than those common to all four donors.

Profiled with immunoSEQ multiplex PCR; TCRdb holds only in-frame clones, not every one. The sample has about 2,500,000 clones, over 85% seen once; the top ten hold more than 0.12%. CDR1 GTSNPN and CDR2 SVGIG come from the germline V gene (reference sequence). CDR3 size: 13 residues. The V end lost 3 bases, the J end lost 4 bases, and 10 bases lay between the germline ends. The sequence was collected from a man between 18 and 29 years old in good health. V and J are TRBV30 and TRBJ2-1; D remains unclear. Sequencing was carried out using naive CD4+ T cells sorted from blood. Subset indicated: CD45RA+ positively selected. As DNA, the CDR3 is TGTGCCTGGAGCTCTTCGAGATACAATGAGCAGTTCTTC. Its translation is CAWSSSRYNEQFF.